This T cell receptor beta chain originates from a study of T-cell reconstitution after alpha-beta-depleted transplantation in children. In its sample, this clonotype was seen a few times. A library of TCRbeta sequences, prepared with unique molecular identifiers, was generated. MiXCR was run by TCRdb on the PCR reads, yielding one entry per CDR3 protein. The data contain about 360,000 distinct CDR3 sequences, 13% of them singletons. The V end was cut by 10 bases, the J end by 5 bases, with 11 bases between. Germline V lookup: CDR1 LGHNA, CDR2 YSLEER. The CDR3 consists of 12 residues. The chain employs TRBV4-3 and TRBJ2-2, with no clear D. The source of this sequence is a human donor who donated a stem cell graft to a child with Fanconi anemia. Here the sequenced sample was PBMCs, taken from the stem cell graft. The CDR3 reads CATSTVTGELFF. CDR3 coding DNA: TGCGCCACCAGTACCGTTACCGGGGAGCTGTTTTTT.